The next 25 T cell receptor beta chains were all read from a single sample in a study of T cell changes during pregnancy in multiple sclerosis. Produced via immunoSEQ multiplex PCR; TCRdb's table is partial and in-frame only. Among roughly 110,000 clones listed, about 89% were seen once. The sequencing here drew on peripheral blood, taken before pregnancy. These receptors were collected from a female donor with multiple sclerosis, enrolled in a pregnancy study.

The CDR3 here is CASSRDRVAGYTF. CDR3 nucleotide sequence: TGTGCCAGCAGTCGCGACAGGGTCGCTGGCTACACCTTC. The gene calls are TRBV9 and TRBJ1-2; 7 bases map to TRBD1. The V segment lost 5 bases and the J segment 7 bases; nucleotides outside the gene matches: 8. CDR1 SGDLS and CDR2 YYNGEE come from the germline V gene. The CDR3 spans 13 residues.

The chain is built from TRBV6-6 and TRBJ1-2; 7 nucleotides line up with TRBD1. Trimming took 0 bases from V and 8 from J; bases not matched to a gene: 3. The germline gives CDR1 MNHNY, CDR2 SVGAGI (reference sequence). There are 13 residues in the CDR3. The CDR3 coding sequence is TGTGCCAGCAGTTACTCGACAGGGCGAGGCTACACCTTC. It codes for CASSYSTGRGYTF.

The chain has TRBV10-2 and TRBJ2-1; D gene uncertain. Germline-derived CDR1 and CDR2 are WSHSY and SAAADI. This CDR3 spans 14 amino acids. V was shortened by 6 bases and J by 0 bases, with 9 bases between the two germline ends. The CDR3 loop is CASRPRLSYNEQFF. Written as DNA, the CDR3 is TGCGCCAGCAGGCCCAGGCTCTCCTACAATGAGCAGTTCTTC.

The V call is TRBV5-5, the J call TRBJ1-1; D not certain. V lost 0 bases, J lost 0 bases, and 18 bases lay in between. Germline V gene lookup returns CDR1 SGHKS and CDR2 YYEKEE (reference sequence). The CDR3 extends over 18 amino acids. The CDR3 bases are TGTGCCAGCAGCTTGGTGCGGGCCACCGATCTCATGAACACTGAAGCTTTCTTT. It yields the protein CASSLVRATDLMNTEAFF. The whole variable domain, filled in from reference TRBV5-5 and TRBJ1-1, reads DAGVTQSPTHLIKTRGQQVTLRCSPISGHKSVSWYQQVLGQGPQFIFQYYEKEERGRGNFPDRFSARQFPNYSSELNVNALLLGDSALYLCASSLVRATDLMNTEAFFGQGTRLTVV.

In nucleotides, the CDR3 is TGTGCCAGCAGAGAGGGACTAGCGGTTTCCTACGAGCAGTACTTC. Its protein product is CASREGLAVSYEQYF. The rearrangement links TRBV5-6 to TRBJ2-7; 11 positions match TRBD2. There are 15 residues in the CDR3. Germline V gives CDR1 SGHDT, CDR2 YYEEEE. Losses at the gene ends were 5 bases for V and 1 base for J; bases not matched to a gene: 5.

This chain links TRBV4-1 with TRBJ1-1; 7 positions match TRBD1. Trimming took 4 bases from V and 6 from J; bases not matched to a gene: 5. The V gene's germline CDR1 is MGHRA and CDR2 YSYEKL. CDR3 length: 13 amino acids. CDR3: CASSPQGVPEAFF. CDR3 in DNA: TGCGCCAGCAGCCCCCAGGGGGTTCCTGAAGCTTTCTTT.

About this clone: Given a much more abundant clone one base away, this may be a read error. V usage is TRBV6-5 and J usage is TRBJ1-3, with D perhaps TRBD1 (5 bases). V lost 6 bases, J lost 3 bases, and 12 bases lay in between. Germline V CDR1 and CDR2: MNHEY, SVGAGI. The CDR3 has 14 residues. The CDR3 sequence: CASSLRGYGNTIYF. CDR3 in DNA: TGTGCCAGCAGCCTAAGGGGATATGGAAACACCATATATTTT.

The chain combines TRBV13 with TRBJ1-1; D not certain. The CDR3 consists of 14 residues. CDR1 is PRHDT, CDR2 FYEKMQ, per germline (reference sequence). The germline V and J ends were trimmed by 8 bases and 0 bases, with 13 bases remaining between them. The CDR3 DNA sequence: TGTGCCAGCTCATTAGTCGCTATGAACACTGAAGCTTTCTTT. Its protein product is CASSLVAMNTEAFF.

The V gene is TRBV13, the J gene TRBJ1-3; D gene uncertain. The CDR3 spans 17 residues. In germline, CDR1 is PRHDT, CDR2 FYEKMQ (reference sequence). Trimming pared 1 base from V and 0 bases from J, leaving 13 bases between. The CDR3 bases are TGTGCCAGCAGCTTAGACGCGGGAAGAATCTCTGGAAACACCATATATTTT. Its translation: CASSLDAGRISGNTIYF.

The chain's CDR3 is CASSQGPGTDRSPLHF. The CDR3 coding sequence is TGCGCCAGCAGCCAAGGTCCCGGGACGGACAGGTCACCCCTCCACTTT. The V gene is TRBV4-3, the J gene TRBJ1-6, with 7 bases matching TRBD1. This CDR3 is 16 amino acids long. The germline V gene has CDR1 LGHNA and CDR2 YSLEER. V lost 1 base, J lost 10 bases, and 10 bases stayed unmatched.

The rearrangement uses TRBV15 and TRBJ1-2; D may be TRBD1 (6 bases). V was cut by 3 bases and J by 13 bases, with 21 bases left in between. The CDR3 has 14 residues. Per germline, CDR1 LNHNV and CDR2 YYDKDF (reference sequence). In DNA, the CDR3 is TGTGCCACCAGCAGGGACAGCGAACGCCAGATAATCACCTTC. It is translated as CATSRDSERQIITF.

The chain is built from TRBV6-6 and TRBJ1-2; 9 bases map to TRBD1. Germline trimming cut 7 bases from V and 8 bases from J; bases unmatched to any gene: 14. Germline V CDR1 and CDR2: MNHNY, SVGAGI (reference sequence). The CDR3 has 15 amino acids. The CDR3 loop is CASIGAQTGGRGYTF. Here the CDR3 DNA reads TGTGCCAGCATTGGGGCCCAAACAGGGGGCCGCGGCTACACCTTC.

The chain is built from TRBV15 and TRBJ2-7; possible D gene TRBD1, 6 bases. Germline loops: CDR1 LNHNV, CDR2 YYDKDF (reference sequence). V lost 0 bases to trimming and J lost 2 bases, with 11 bases between them. The length of the CDR3 is 15 residues. DNA of the CDR3: TGTGCCACCAGCAGAGATATTAGGACAGCCTACGAGCAGTACTTC. Protein: CATSRDIRTAYEQYF. Based on the CDR3 plus reference TRBV15 and TRBJ2-7, the full variable domain is DAMVIQNPRYQVTQFGKPVTLSCSQTLNHNVMYWYQQKSSQAPKLLFHYYDKDFNNEADTPDNFQSRRPNTSFCFLDIRSPGLGDTAMYLCATSRDIRTAYEQYFGPGTRLTVT.

This clone was picked up one time. This chain's CDR3 is CASSFQGASGQPQHF. CDR3 nucleotide sequence: TGTGCCAGCAGTTTCCAGGGGGCTTCTGGCCAGCCCCAGCATTTT. The chain has TRBV28 and TRBJ1-5, with TRBD1 identical over 8 bases. The length of the CDR3 is 15 residues. Germline assignment: CDR1 MDHEN and CDR2 SYDVKM. V lost 3 bases, J lost 7 bases, and 8 bases stayed unmatched.

The gene calls are TRBV7-2 and TRBJ2-7, with 13 bases matching TRBD2. Germline V CDR1 and CDR2: SGHTA, FQGNSA. Trimming cost V 5 bases and J 7 bases; bases outside gene matches: 8. The CDR3 totals 15 residues. CDR3 nucleotides: TGTGCCAGCAGCCATACTAGCGGGGGGGGATGGGAGCAGTACTTC. It codes for CASSHTSGGGWEQYF.

The V and J genes are TRBV19 and TRBJ2-1; TRBD2 matches at 10 bases. The CDR3 covers 15 residues. Germline V gene sequence: CDR1 LNHDA, CDR2 SQIVND (reference sequence). The ends lost 4 bases at V and 8 bases at J; junction bases unmatched: 8. CDR3 DNA sequence: TGTGCCAGTAGTACCTCTAGCGGGAGAAACTATGAGCAGTTCTTC. Translated, it gives CASSTSSGRNYEQFF. Looking up the rest from reference TRBV19 and TRBJ2-1 gives the full variable domain: DGGITQSPKYLFRKEGQNVTLSCEQNLNHDAMYWYRQDPGQGLRLIYYSQIVNDFQKGDIAEGYSVSREKKESFPLTVTSAQKNPTAFYLCASSTSSGRNYEQFFGPGTRLTVL.

The rearrangement uses TRBV19 and TRBJ1-4; 9 bases map to TRBD1. Germline CDR1 is LNHDA and CDR2 is SQIVND (reference sequence). The CDR3 is made up of 16 amino acids. The V segment lost 4 bases and the J segment 7 bases; nucleotides outside the gene matches: 10. The CDR3: CASSTRIPGQGEKLFF. DNA of the CDR3: TGTGCCAGTAGTACCCGTATTCCGGGACAGGGTGAAAAACTGTTTTTT. Complete variable domain (other parts from reference TRBV19 and TRBJ1-4): DGGITQSPKYLFRKEGQNVTLSCEQNLNHDAMYWYRQDPGQGLRLIYYSQIVNDFQKGDIAEGYSVSREKKESFPLTVTSAQKNPTAFYLCASSTRIPGQGEKLFFGSGTQLSVL.

This sequence joins TRBV6-5 and TRBJ1-1; TRBD1 is a possible D gene (5 bases). CDR1 is MNHEY, CDR2 SVGAGI, per germline. V was cut by 1 base and J by 1 base, with 10 bases left in between. This CDR3 has 15 amino acids. CDR3 in amino acids: CASSYWGGWNTEAFF. The CDR3 DNA is TGTGCCAGCAGTTACTGGGGCGGCTGGAACACTGAAGCTTTCTTT.

V usage is TRBV6-5 and J usage is TRBJ2-4, with 8 bases that match TRBD1. The length of the CDR3 is 14 residues. V lost 6 bases and J lost 7; bases outside the gene matches: 8. Per germline, CDR1 MNHEY and CDR2 SVGAGI. The CDR3 region has the DNA TGTGCCAGCAGGGGACAGGCTGGAAGGAACATTCAGTACTTC. Translated: CASRGQAGRNIQYF.

The chain has TRBV19 and TRBJ2-7, with D tentatively TRBD1 (6 bases). Germline V CDR1 and CDR2: LNHDA, SQIVND (reference sequence). The V end lost 3 bases, the J end lost 6 bases, and 12 bases lay between the germline ends. The CDR3 is made up of 13 amino acids. As DNA, the CDR3 is TGTGCCAGTAGTATCGACAGGTCCCTCGAGCAGTACTTC. This codes for CASSIDRSLEQYF.

This rearrangement joins TRBV15 to TRBJ2-7; no clear D gene. The length of the CDR3 is 16 residues. The ends were cut back, 2 bases at V and 3 bases at J, with 17 bases in the middle. Germline V gene sequence: CDR1 LNHNV, CDR2 YYDKDF (reference sequence). The CDR3 spells CATSRSSVGSFYEQYF. The CDR3 DNA reads TGTGCCACCAGCAGATCTAGTGTGGGTAGTTTCTACGAGCAGTACTTC.

The genes are TRBV15 and TRBJ2-2; the D gene is possibly TRBD2 (6 bases). V was pared by 3 bases and J by 3 bases, with 11 bases between. The CDR3 has 15 amino acids. CDR1 is LNHNV, CDR2 YYDKDF, per germline (reference sequence). This CDR3 reads CATSSRGTDTGELFF. CDR3 sequence (DNA): TGTGCCACCAGCAGTCGGGGGACCGACACCGGGGAGCTGTTTTTT.

The rearrangement uses TRBV19 and TRBJ2-2, with TRBD2 as a possible D gene (6 bases). The germline V and J ends were trimmed by 6 bases and 3 bases, with 14 bases remaining between them. This CDR3 region has 15 residues. From germline, CDR1 is LNHDA and CDR2 SQIVND (reference sequence). Written as DNA, the CDR3 is TGTGCCAGTAGAGCCGGGACTGTTTACACCGGGGAGCTGTTTTTT. This sequence encodes CASRAGTVYTGELFF.

Of note for this clone: The sample contains more than one DNA sequence encoding this CDR3. The rearrangement uses TRBV7-2 and TRBJ1-2; 8 bases fit TRBD1. V shed 5 bases and J 5 bases; nucleotides not matched to a gene: 4. This CDR3 has 13 amino acids. Germline CDR1 is SGHTA and CDR2 is FQGNSA. The CDR3 DNA is TGTGCCAGCAGCCCGGACAGGGAATATGGCTACACCTTC. Protein sequence: CASSPDREYGYTF.

V and J are TRBV2 and TRBJ1-1; the match to TRBD1 covers 8 bases. CDR3 length equals 15 residues. Germline assignment: CDR1 SNHLY and CDR2 FYNNEI. After removal of 8 bases from V and 4 bases from J, the junction contained 12 bases not matched to a gene. The DNA for the CDR3 is TGTGCCAGCGATTTGCTCCCAGGGGGCGGCACTGAAGCTTTCTTT. Protein: CASDLLPGGGTEAFF. Full variable domain (remainder filled in from reference TRBV2 and TRBJ1-1): EPEVTQTPSHQVTQMGQEVILRCVPISNHLYFYWYRQILGQKVEFLVSFYNNEISEKSEIFDDQFSVERPDGSNFTLKIRSTKLEDSAMYFCASDLLPGGGTEAFFGQGTRLTVV.